One and the same sample provided the 14 T cell receptor beta chains below, sequenced in a study of PD-1 blockade in classical Hodgkin lymphoma (TCRdb year 2020). According to the study, the label for this sample's time point signals: cycle 2 day 1 (C2D1) of nivolumab. Every trial patient had relapsed after autologous stem cell transplantation, and cohorts A, B and C differed in prior brentuximab vedotin exposure. The library was produced with the immunoSEQ multiplex PCR assay. TCRdb provides this immuneACCESS table in a form limited to in-frame rearrangements. Some clones are lacking; in checked studies, under half of them reflect an unresolved V gene, and why the rest are absent is not known. The sample table lists approximately 17,000 clones, over 55% of them with a count of one. 8.3% of the sample is held by the ten biggest clonotypes. The source was peripheral blood mononuclear cells (PBMCs), collected before the second cycle of nivolumab. All receptors derive from a human donor with classical Hodgkin lymphoma.

The J gene is TRBJ2-2, the V gene TRBV19, with D possibly matching TRBD1 (5 bases). CDR3 length: 14 residues. CDR1 LNHDA and CDR2 SQIVND come from the germline V gene (reference sequence). The germline V and J ends were trimmed by 7 bases and 9 bases, with 18 bases remaining between them. CDR3 amino acids: CASKVQETHRELFF. CDR3 nucleotide sequence: TGTGCCAGTAAGGTACAGGAGACACACCGGGAGCTGTTTTTT.

The chain uses TRBV14 and TRBJ2-1; possibly TRBD2 for D (6 bases). Germline V gives CDR1 SGHDN, CDR2 FVKESK. V lost 4 bases and J 5 bases, leaving 15 bases between the germline ends. The CDR3 is 15 residues long. As DNA, the CDR3 is TGTGCCAGCAGCCCTGGTACTAGCATCGACAATGAGCAGTTCTTC. Translation: CASSPGTSIDNEQFF.

The chain uses TRBV5-5 and TRBJ2-7; 14 nucleotides agree with TRBD2. CDR3 length: 16 residues. J lost 0 bases, V lost 4 bases, and 3 bases had no gene match. From germline, CDR1 is SGHKS and CDR2 YYEKEE (reference sequence). CDR3 sequence: CASSEGTSGSSYEQYF. CDR3 DNA sequence: TGTGCCAGCAGCGAGGGGACTAGCGGGAGCTCCTACGAGCAGTACTTC.

The genes are TRBV19 and TRBJ2-2, with D maybe TRBD1 (5 bases). The CDR3 runs 15 residues. Germline V gene sequence: CDR1 LNHDA, CDR2 SQIVND (reference sequence). Between the trimmed V and J ends, which lost 1 base and 4 bases, there was a span of 10 bases. The CDR3 DNA sequence: TGTGCCAGTAGTATAGGCTCGACAGTCACCGGGGAGCTGTTTTTT. Its protein is CASSIGSTVTGELFF.

The V call is TRBV7-8, the J call TRBJ2-7; 10 bases map to TRBD1. CDR1 is SGHVS and CDR2 is FQNEAQ in the germline V gene. The CDR3 extends over 16 amino acids. J lost 5 bases, V lost 5 bases, and 12 bases had no gene match. CDR3: CASSLRLGQGLHEQYF. The CDR3 nucleotides are TGTGCCAGCAGCCTTAGGTTGGGACAGGGGCTCCACGAGCAGTACTTC. The variable domain in full, completed from reference TRBV7-8 and TRBJ2-7, reads GAGVSQSPRYKVAKRGQDVALRCDPISGHVSLFWYQQALGQGPEFLTYFQNEAQLDKSGLPSDRFFAERPEGSVSTLKIQRTQQEDSAVYLCASSLRLGQGLHEQYFGPGTRLTVT.

The chain couples TRBV2 to TRBJ2-7; 10 nucleotides match TRBD2. Germline V CDR1 and CDR2: SNHLY, FYNNEI. This CDR3 comprises 15 residues. Trimming at V came to 4 bases and at J to 4 bases, leaving 7 bases not matched to a gene. CDR3 protein: CASSGFLAGEYEQYF. The CDR3 nucleotides are TGTGCCAGCAGTGGGTTTCTAGCGGGAGAGTACGAGCAGTACTTC.

The chain links TRBV6-5 to TRBJ1-4; 9 bases are a match to TRBD1. Losses at the gene ends were 8 bases for V and 6 bases for J; bases not matched to a gene: 10. This CDR3 is 15 amino acids long. Germline V CDR1 and CDR2: MNHEY, SVGAGI. The CDR3 sequence is CASGGWTGAHEKLFF. CDR3 nucleotides: TGTGCCAGCGGGGGATGGACAGGGGCTCATGAAAAACTGTTTTTT.

V and J are TRBV6-1 and TRBJ1-2, with D unclear. CDR1 MNHNS and CDR2 SASEGT come from the germline V gene. V shed 8 bases and J shed 6 bases, with 16 bases lying between them. CDR3 length: 13 amino acids. CDR3 residues: CASLWGQSDGYTF. DNA for the CDR3: TGTGCCAGCCTCTGGGGTCAGTCCGATGGCTACACCTTC.

This chain uses TRBV6-1 with TRBJ1-1; D is unclear. The V end lost 3 bases, the J end lost 1 base, and 9 bases lay between the germline ends. Germline V lookup: CDR1 MNHNS, CDR2 SASEGT. The CDR3 totals 14 residues. CDR3 sequence (DNA): TGTGCCAGCAGTGAGGGGAGTACGAACACTGAAGCTTTCTTT. Its translation: CASSEGSTNTEAFF.

To note about this clone: The junction differs from germline at one of its ends, possibly a read error. The chain couples TRBV25-1 to TRBJ1-4; the match to TRBD1 covers 7 bases. The CDR3 sequence is 11 residues long. CDR1 is MGHDK, CDR2 SYGVNS, per germline. The CDR3 DNA reads TGTGCCAGCAGTGACGGACAGGTTGCTTCCTTT. This sequence encodes CASSDGQVASF.

The chain joins TRBV10-1 to TRBJ1-6; D perhaps matches TRBD1 (5 bases). CDR1 is WNHNN and CDR2 is SYGVQD in the germline V gene (reference sequence). This CDR3 contains 12 residues. The V end was cut by 2 bases, the J end by 10 bases, with 6 bases between. The CDR3 spells CASSEGASPLHF. The CDR3 DNA is TGCGCCAGCAGTGAGGGGGCCTCACCCCTCCACTTT.

Only one count was recorded for this clone. The chain uses TRBV7-9 and TRBJ1-3; D possibly corresponds to TRBD1 (6 bases). Germline loops: CDR1 SEHNR, CDR2 FQNEAQ (reference sequence). CDR3 length equals 16 residues. V lost 5 bases, J lost 0 bases, and 14 bases lay in between. The CDR3 DNA reads TGTGCCAGCAGCCAACTGCTGACAGGCTCTGGAAACACCATATATTTT. Amino acid sequence: CASSQLLTGSGNTIYF.

This rearrangement joins TRBV2 to TRBJ2-5; 11 bases are a match to TRBD1. The CDR3 is 14 residues long. V was pared by 6 bases and J by 2 bases, with 2 bases of the junction left unmatched. CDR1 SNHLY and CDR2 FYNNEI come from the germline V gene. CDR3 sequence (DNA): TGTGCCAGCAGCCGGGACAGGGGGCAAGAGACCCAGTACTTC. Protein sequence: CASSRDRGQETQYF.

In its sample, this clone ranks as medium-sized (0.01 to 0.1%). The chain carries TRBV15 and TRBJ2-7, with TRBD2 identical over 7 bases. The CDR3 totals 13 residues. Per germline, CDR1 LNHNV and CDR2 YYDKDF (reference sequence). After removal of 6 bases from V and 5 bases from J, the junction contained 7 bases not matched to a gene. CDR3 sequence reads: CATRRGGEDEQYF. CDR3 coding DNA: TGTGCCACCAGGCGCGGGGGTGAGGACGAGCAGTACTTC. Drawing the rest from reference TRBV15 and TRBJ2-7, the complete variable domain is DAMVIQNPRYQVTQFGKPVTLSCSQTLNHNVMYWYQQKSSQAPKLLFHYYDKDFNNEADTPDNFQSRRPNTSFCFLDIRSPGLGDTAMYLCATRRGGEDEQYFGPGTRLTVT.